The 10 T cell receptor beta chains in this list originate from one sample, sequenced in a study of T cells in Graves' hyperthyroidism and ophthalmopathy (dated by TCRdb to the late 2010s). Libraries were prepared through multiplex PCR. Sequencer: Illumina HiSeq 2000. The TCR beta CDR3 regions were amplified from the RNA transcripts. The TCR CDR3 was subjected to a first round of RT-PCR using the HTBI primer set and the Qiagen OneStep RT-PCR kit. TCRdb applied fastp at Q25 and MiXCR to the public reads, then kept only in-frame beta chains. CDR3 protein sequences are deduplicated, and each keeps its most common genes and DNA. This sample comprises fewer than 450,000 distinct CDR3 sequences, approximately 17% of them detected only once. 40% of the sample is in the top ten clones. Sequenced input: blood. The origin of the receptors is a man aged 18 to 29 with Graves' ophthalmopathy.

This clonotype was observed many times. The chain is built from TRBV6-2 or TRBV6-3 and TRBJ2-7; 13 nucleotides line up with TRBD2. Germline CDR1 and CDR2: MNHEY and SVGEGT. CDR3 length: 19 residues. The V gene end was trimmed by 3 bases and the J gene end by 0 bases; junction bases not matched to a gene: 11. CDR3 in amino acids: CASSYLVGLAGDSSYEQYF. CDR3 bases: TGTGCCAGCAGTTATTTGGTCGGACTAGCGGGGGACAGCTCCTACGAGCAGTACTTC.

The V and J genes are TRBV15 and TRBJ2-1; 9 bases align to TRBD1. V shed 4 bases, J shed 7 bases, and the junction held 5 bases outside the gene matches. The germline V gene has CDR1 LNHNV and CDR2 YYDKDF (reference sequence). The CDR3 extends over 14 amino acids. The CDR3 sequence is CATSIDRGINEQFF. CDR3 coding DNA: TGTGCCACCAGCATTGACAGGGGGATAAATGAGCAGTTCTTC. Using reference TRBV15 and TRBJ2-1 for the parts outside the CDR3, the full variable domain is DAMVIQNPRYQVTQFGKPVTLSCSQTLNHNVMYWYQQKSSQAPKLLFHYYDKDFNNEADTPDNFQSRRPNTSFCFLDIRSPGLGDTAMYLCATSIDRGINEQFFGPGTRLTVL.

Regarding this clonotype: The germline gene is not matched at one end of the junction; a read error may be the cause. The chain has TRBV5-6 and TRBJ2-7, with 10 bases matching TRBD2. Germline CDR1 SGHDT, CDR2 YYEEEE. The CDR3 is 15 amino acids. The CDR3 region is CASGLLAGASYGQYF. The CDR3, as DNA: TGTGCCAGCGGGCTGCTAGCGGGGGCCTCCTACGGGCAGTACTTC.

The table lists this clonotype with a few counts. The chain carries TRBV10-3 and TRBJ2-1; 7 nucleotides line up with TRBD1. Trimming cost V 7 bases and J 7 bases; bases outside gene matches: 10. Germline CDR1 reads ENHRY; CDR2 reads SYGVKD. CDR3 size: 14 residues. The CDR3 reads CAITRQGDSNEQFF. The CDR3 nucleotides are TGTGCCATCACCAGACAGGGTGATTCGAATGAGCAGTTCTTC.

This clonotype was seen a handful of times. V is TRBV4-1 and J is TRBJ1-2, with a weak D call TRBD1 (5 bases). This CDR3 is 14 amino acids long. Trimming removed 2 bases at V and 3 bases at J, with 10 bases between. Germline V CDR1 and CDR2: MGHRA, YSYEKL. The CDR3 region is CASSQIGTYYGYTF. In DNA, the CDR3 is TGCGCCAGCAGCCAAATAGGGACCTACTATGGCTACACCTTC.

This clonotype was seen repeatedly, ten times or more. The rearrangement uses TRBV6-1 and TRBJ1-1; TRBD1 agrees at 7 bases. The CDR3 totals 14 residues. From germline, CDR1 is MNHNS and CDR2 SASEGT. The ends lost 7 bases at V and 6 bases at J; junction bases unmatched: 11. The CDR3 loop is CASIGTAKGPEAFF. The DNA for the CDR3 is TGTGCCAGCATCGGGACAGCCAAAGGTCCTGAAGCTTTCTTT.

This clonotype has a count of ten or more. This chain uses TRBV12-3 or TRBV12-4 with TRBJ1-4; 7 bases fit TRBD1. The CDR3 contains 14 residues. Trimming cost V 3 bases and J 5 bases; bases outside gene matches: 3. CDR3 in amino acids: CASSFSGGNEKLFF. CDR3 coding DNA: TGTGCCAGCAGTTTCTCAGGGGGAAATGAAAAACTGTTTTTT.

The chain uses TRBV27 and TRBJ2-4; a weak D match, TRBD2 (5 bases). The length of the CDR3 is 16 residues. V dropped 2 bases and J dropped 0 bases, with 11 bases sitting between them. Germline lookup yields CDR1 MNHEY and CDR2 SMNVEV (reference sequence). The CDR3 spells CASSLKAALAKNIQYF. In nucleotides, the CDR3 is TGTGCCAGCAGTTTAAAAGCGGCCTTAGCCAAAAACATTCAGTACTTC.

This clonotype was seen at least ten times. The CDR3 sequence: CASSTRGGTDTQYF. The CDR3 DNA reads TGCGCCAGCAGCACGCGGGGAGGCACAGATACGCAGTATTTT. The V and J genes are TRBV5-1 and TRBJ2-3; a possible D gene is TRBD2 (6 bases). This CDR3 spans 14 amino acids. Germline V CDR1 and CDR2: SGHRS, YFSETQ. Trimming cost V 4 bases and J 1 base, with 10 bases left between them.

The chain employs TRBV6-5 and TRBJ2-5; 8 nucleotides align to TRBD2. The CDR3 consists of 16 residues. The V gene end was trimmed by 1 base and the J gene end by 3 bases; junction bases not matched to a gene: 7. The germline CDR1 and CDR2 sequences are MNHEY and SVGAGI. The CDR3: CASSYYGGGEKETQYF. CDR3 bases: TGTGCCAGCAGTTACTACGGGGGGGGAGAGAAAGAGACCCAGTACTTC.